The 19 T cell receptor beta chains presented below share a single source sample, sequenced in a study of blood T cell repertoires in COVID-19. TCRdb's table, derived via immunoSEQ multiplex PCR, lists solely in-frame clones and lacks some. The sample consists of 350,000 to 550,000 clones, about 90% of them appearing once. Sequencing input: PBMCs or T cells enriched from blood (not recorded which). The receptors originated from a woman younger than 30 with acute COVID-19.

The chain uses TRBV2 and TRBJ1-1; 9 positions agree with TRBD1. V dropped 6 bases and J dropped 7; count of bases not matched to a gene: 9. Germline loops: CDR1 SNHLY, CDR2 FYNNEI. The CDR3 is made up of 14 amino acids. The CDR3 nucleotides read TGTGCCAGCAGCCAACAGGGGGCGCGTGATGAAGCTTTCTTT. Translating it yields CASSQQGARDEAFF. Supplemented by reference TRBV2 and TRBJ1-1, the full variable domain reads EPEVTQTPSHQVTQMGQEVILRCVPISNHLYFYWYRQILGQKVEFLVSFYNNEISEKSEIFDDQFSVERPDGSNFTLKIRSTKLEDSAMYFCASSQQGARDEAFFGQGTRLTVV.

This clone was found a few times. This chain connects TRBV5-1 to TRBJ2-1; 9 bases map to TRBD1. J was trimmed by 5 bases and V by 4 bases; bases with no gene match: 7. There are 15 residues in the CDR3. The germline gives CDR1 SGHRS, CDR2 YFSETQ. In DNA, the CDR3 is TGCGCCAGCAGCCATGGGGACAGGGCCGACAATGAGCAGTTCTTC. Its protein product is CASSHGDRADNEQFF.

The chain joins TRBV5-1 to TRBJ2-7; 11 nucleotides line up with TRBD1. This CDR3 has 15 amino acids. With 4 bases clipped from V and 2 bases from J, the junction kept 5 bases outside the gene matches. Looked up from germline, CDR1 is SGHRS and CDR2 is YFSETQ. The CDR3: CASSTGTGGPYEQYF. CDR3 nucleotides: TGCGCCAGCAGCACTGGGACAGGGGGGCCCTACGAGCAGTACTTC.

The genes are TRBV7-9 and TRBJ1-2; 7 bases are a match to TRBD1. The CDR3 is made up of 14 amino acids. V dropped 0 bases and J dropped 6; count of bases not matched to a gene: 4. Germline lookup yields CDR1 SEHNR and CDR2 FQNEAQ (reference sequence). This CDR3 is CASSLALQGDGYTF. The CDR3 DNA follows: TGTGCCAGCAGCTTAGCGCTGCAGGGGGATGGCTACACCTTC.

The chain joins TRBV5-4 to TRBJ1-4; D gene unclear. The CDR3 sequence is 15 residues long. Germline V lookup: CDR1 SGHNT, CDR2 YYREEE (reference sequence). V was trimmed by 1 base and J by 5 bases, leaving 12 bases between them. The CDR3 DNA is TGTGCCAGCAGCTTGCGTCCGTCCTCGAATGAAAAACTGTTTTTT. It specifies CASSLRPSSNEKLFF.

The J gene is TRBJ1-2, the V gene TRBV5-1; D might be TRBD1 (5 bases). The CDR3 sequence is 13 residues long. V was clipped by 2 bases and J by 10 bases, with 15 bases between them. Germline V gene data show CDR1 as SGHRS and CDR2 as YFSETQ. The CDR3 DNA follows: TGCGCCAGCAGCTTAGGTCAGGGACTACCCTACACCTTC. This gives the protein CASSLGQGLPYTF.

This chain uses TRBV19 with TRBJ1-1; D is unclear. Germline V gene sequence: CDR1 LNHDA, CDR2 SQIVND (reference sequence). V lost 7 bases to trimming and J lost 11 bases, with 23 bases between them. The CDR3 contains 14 residues. The DNA of the CDR3 is TGTGCCAGTACTCGTTTTGTTTCCGGGAATGAGGCTTTCTTT. Translated: CASTRFVSGNEAFF.

V usage is TRBV5-4 and J usage is TRBJ2-5, with 14 bases that match TRBD2. The CDR3 is 16 amino acids. Germline-derived CDR1 and CDR2 are SGHNT and YYREEE (reference sequence). V lost 3 bases and J lost 4; bases outside the gene matches: 5. The CDR3 DNA is TGTGCCAGCAGCTCCCCGACTAGCGGGGGGGCAGAGACCCAGTACTTC. This encodes CASSSPTSGGAETQYF.

This rearrangement joins TRBV5-1 to TRBJ1-4; 7 nucleotides agree with TRBD1. After removal of 0 bases from V and 7 bases from J, the junction contained 6 bases not matched to a gene. Germline values: CDR1 SGHRS, CDR2 YFSETQ. The CDR3 is made up of 15 amino acids. The CDR3: CASSLEGGEGEKLFF. The CDR3 DNA sequence: TGCGCCAGCAGCTTGGAAGGGGGCGAAGGTGAAAAACTGTTTTTT.

The V and J genes are TRBV5-4 and TRBJ2-3; 12 bases are shared with TRBD2. The CDR3 covers 15 residues. V lost 5 bases and J lost 2; bases outside the gene matches: 3. Germline-derived CDR1 and CDR2 are SGHNT and YYREEE (reference sequence). CDR3 DNA: TGTGCCAGCAGACTAGCGGGGGGTAACACAGATACGCAGTATTTT. Protein sequence: CASRLAGGNTDTQYF. Complete variable domain (other parts from reference TRBV5-4 and TRBJ2-3): ETGVTQSPTHLIKTRGQQVTLRCSSQSGHNTVSWYQQALGQGPQFIFQYYREEENGRGNFPPRFSGLQFPNYSSELNVNALELDDSALYLCASRLAGGNTDTQYFGPGTRLTVL.

The rearrangement uses TRBV9 and TRBJ1-4; D unresolved. Trimming took 0 bases from V and 6 from J, leaving 6 bases between them. There are 13 residues in the CDR3. The germline gives CDR1 SGDLS, CDR2 YYNGEE. The CDR3 DNA reads TGTGCCAGCAGCGTAGGCACTTATGAAAAACTGTTTTTT. Encoded protein: CASSVGTYEKLFF.

This chain connects TRBV24-1 to TRBJ2-1, with TRBD2 matching 14 bases. This CDR3 is 16 amino acids long. Germline V gene lookup returns CDR1 KGHDR and CDR2 SFDVKD. V lost 9 bases, J lost 4 bases, and 7 bases stayed unmatched. The CDR3 nucleotides are TGTGCCACCGAAGGGACTAGCGGGAGCTCGTACAATGAGCAGTTCTTC. This translates into CATEGTSGSSYNEQFF.

CDR3 nucleotide sequence: TGTGCCAGCAGCATAGAGGACAGGGGCTACACCTTC. Its protein product is CASSIEDRGYTF. The V call is TRBV7-9, the J call TRBJ1-2; 7 positions agree with TRBD1. J was trimmed by 8 bases and V by 5 bases; bases with no gene match: 5. In germline, CDR1 is SEHNR, CDR2 FQNEAQ (reference sequence). The CDR3 is 12 amino acids.

V is TRBV6-6 and J is TRBJ1-2; the match to TRBD1 covers 8 bases. V dropped 8 bases and J dropped 3; count of bases not matched to a gene: 8. Germline V gene lookup returns CDR1 MNHNY and CDR2 SVGAGI (reference sequence). The CDR3 length is 14 residues. The CDR3 loop reads CASQGAGPYYGYTF. The CDR3 coding sequence is TGTGCCAGCCAGGGGGCAGGGCCTTACTATGGCTACACCTTC.

With regard to this clone: The same CDR3 is also encoded by other DNA sequences in this sample. The chain carries TRBV7-2 and TRBJ2-1, with D unresolved. The CDR3 length is 14 residues. CDR1 is SGHTA and CDR2 is FQGNSA in the germline V gene. V dropped 3 bases and J dropped 0 bases, with 6 bases sitting between them. The chain's CDR3 is CASSFFSSYNEQFF. The CDR3 coding sequence is TGTGCCAGCAGCTTCTTTAGCTCCTACAATGAGCAGTTCTTC.

This chain links TRBV28 with TRBJ2-1; D remains unclear. The ends were cut back, 7 bases at V and 1 base at J, with 17 bases in the middle. Looked up from germline, CDR1 is MDHEN and CDR2 is SYDVKM. This CDR3 region has 16 residues. The CDR3 nucleotides are TGTGCCAGCAAAATGGGCACAGCCCGGTCCTACAATGAGCAGTTCTTC. This gives the protein CASKMGTARSYNEQFF.

V gene TRBV6-5 combines with J gene TRBJ1-1; D is perhaps TRBD1 (6 bases). The V end was cut by 7 bases, the J end by 9 bases, with 18 bases between. Germline loops: CDR1 MNHEY, CDR2 SVGAGI. The CDR3 sequence is 13 residues long. The CDR3 bases are TGTGCCAGCATTCAGGGTCAGGGGCGCAAAGCTTTCTTT. It specifies CASIQGQGRKAFF.

The V and J genes are TRBV6-1 and TRBJ1-5; D possibly corresponds to TRBD1 (6 bases). CDR1 is MNHNS and CDR2 is SASEGT in the germline V gene. The CDR3 sequence is 16 residues long. Trimming removed 3 bases at V and 5 bases at J, with 17 bases between. The CDR3 region is CASSDEARGGHQPQHF. The DNA of the CDR3 is TGTGCCAGCAGTGACGAGGCGAGGGGGGGGCATCAGCCCCAGCATTTT.

This rearrangement joins TRBV5-1 to TRBJ1-4; no reliable D call. Germline CDR1 is SGHRS and CDR2 is YFSETQ. V was shortened by 1 base and J by 10 bases, with 11 bases between the two germline ends. The CDR3 is 13 residues long. The CDR3 DNA sequence: TGCGCCAGCAGCTTGACGGTCTCTGGAAAACTGTTTTTT. This sequence encodes CASSLTVSGKLFF.